These 18 T cell receptor beta chains originate from one sample sequenced in a study of T cell clonality in common variable immunodeficiency. Sequencing was performed with immunoSEQ multiplex PCR; in TCRdb, only in-frame clones are kept and a portion is missing. In total the sample includes tens of thousands of clones, none of them seen once. Sequencing was performed on peripheral blood mononuclear cells. These receptor sequences come from a person between 18 and 69 years old in good health.

This clone was recorded at least ten times. The read terminates 3 residues ahead of where the CDR3 ends, so the germline J gene completes it. The genes are TRBV5-6 and TRBJ1-1; a possible D gene is TRBD1 (5 bases). The CDR3 is 15 residues long. Trimming shortened V by 1 base and J by 3 bases, and 13 bases separated the two germline ends. Germline loops: CDR1 SGHDT, CDR2 YYEEEE. CDR3 DNA, as far as it was read: TGTGCCAGCAGCTTGCCCGGGACTTTTTACACTGAA. Translated, it gives CASSLPGTFYTE. The full CDR3 is CASSLPGTFYTEAFF.

This clone appeared many times. The observed sequence ends 3 residues before the CDR3 terminus, with the missing tail filled in from the germline J gene. J is TRBJ2-3 and V is TRBV5-5; maybe TRBD1 (5 bases). There are 12 residues in the CDR3. V gave up 4 bases and J gave up 4 bases, with 7 bases separating them. The V gene's germline CDR1 is SGHKS and CDR2 YYEKEE (reference sequence). CDR3: CASSPTADTQYF. The CDR3 DNA, read in part, is TGTGCCAGCAGCCCGACAGCAGATACG. Based on the CDR3 plus reference TRBV5-5 and TRBJ2-3, the full variable domain is DAGVTQSPTHLIKTRGQQVTLRCSPISGHKSVSWYQQVLGQGPQFIFQYYEKEERGRGNFPDRFSARQFPNYSSELNVNALLLGDSALYLCASSPTADTQYFGPGTRLTVL.

This clone showed up many times. With the read ending 3 residues before the CDR3 end, the germline J gene is used to fill in that end. This chain joins TRBV9 and TRBJ1-1; TRBD1 agrees at 8 bases. The CDR3 has 15 amino acids. Germline lookup yields CDR1 SGDLS and CDR2 YYNGEE. V dropped 3 bases and J dropped 0; count of bases not matched to a gene: 4. CDR3 amino acids: CASSAGTGLNTEAFF. Incomplete CDR3 DNA: TGTGCCAGCAGCGCAGGGACAGGACTGAACACTGAA.

Ten or more counts support this clone. The read halts 3 residues ahead of the CDR3 end, with the missing end drawn from the germline J gene. The gene calls are TRBV20-1 and TRBJ2-5, with D perhaps TRBD2 (5 bases). CDR1 is DFQATT, CDR2 SNEGSKA, per germline (reference sequence). With 1 base removed from V and 7 bases from J, the gap between germline ends came to 10 bases. The CDR3 consists of 12 residues. CDR3: CSARVPEGTQYF. The sequenced part of the CDR3 DNA is TGCAGTGCTAGAGTTCCAGAGGGGACC.

This clone has a count of ten or more. The read halts 3 residues ahead of the CDR3 end, with the missing end drawn from the germline J gene. V is TRBV19 and J is TRBJ2-1, with 9 bases identical to TRBD2. The CDR3 has 15 residues. Per the germline V gene, CDR1 is LNHDA and CDR2 is SQIVND (reference sequence). The J segment lost 9 bases and the V segment lost 3 bases, leaving 9 bases of the junction unmatched. The CDR3 spells CASSIAREGRGEQFF. Partial CDR3 DNA: TGTGCCAGTAGTATTGCGCGGGAGGGCCGCGGTGAG.

There are many counts of this clone. Read data end 3 residues before the CDR3 end; the end is taken from the germline J gene. V is TRBV19 and J is TRBJ2-1, with 9 bases aligning to TRBD2. Germline CDR1 and CDR2: LNHDA and SQIVND (reference sequence). The CDR3 has 15 amino acids. After removal of 6 bases from V and 4 bases from J, the junction contained 7 bases not matched to a gene. CDR3 in amino acids: CASRRAGGNYNEQFF. The covered CDR3 bases are TGTGCCAGTAGGCGAGCGGGAGGAAATTACAATGAG.

The table lists this clone with many counts. The CDR3 end lies 3 residues beyond the end of the read and is filled in from the germline J gene. The chain links TRBV9 to TRBJ2-3, with TRBD2 identical over 10 bases. CDR3 length: 16 residues. Germline V gene data show CDR1 as SGDLS and CDR2 as YYNGEE. Losses at the gene ends were 3 bases for V and 4 bases for J; bases not matched to a gene: 8. CDR3 bases read: TGTGCCAGCAGCGGTTTAGCGGGAGGTTGGGCAGATACG. As protein: CASSGLAGGWADT. The complete CDR3 reads CASSGLAGGWADTQYF.

A few counts support this clone. The read stops 3 residues short of the end of the CDR3; the missing end is completed from the germline J gene. This sequence joins TRBV5-6 and TRBJ1-2; D is ambiguous. V was trimmed by 0 bases and J by 3 bases, leaving 12 bases between them. CDR3 length equals 15 residues. Germline V gives CDR1 SGHDT, CDR2 YYEEEE. The CDR3 loop reads CASSLVDLGDYGYTF. The DNA read from the CDR3 is TGTGCCAGCAGCTTGGTGGACCTCGGGGACTATGGC.

This clone was seen at least ten times. The CDR3 goes on 3 residues after the read ends, and that part is filled in from the germline J gene. This chain connects TRBV20-1 to TRBJ1-2; 7 positions match TRBD1. V lost 6 bases, J lost 2 bases, and 3 bases stayed unmatched. CDR1 DFQATT and CDR2 SNEGSKA come from the germline V gene (reference sequence). The CDR3 length is 12 residues. The CDR3 sequence: CSASTGNYGYTF. The DNA read from the CDR3 is TGCAGTGCATCGACAGGGAACTATGGC.

This clone came up many times. Sequencing ends 3 residues short of the CDR3 end; the germline J gene provides the rest. This chain joins TRBV6-2 or TRBV6-3 and TRBJ1-5; D remains unclear. The germline V gene has CDR1 MNHEY and CDR2 SVGEGT. The CDR3 covers 16 residues. Trimming removed 2 bases at V and 2 bases at J, with 13 bases between. This chain's CDR3 is CASSYPYRSGNQPQHF. The sequenced part of the CDR3 DNA is TGTGCCAGCAGTTACCCCTACCGGAGCGGCAATCAGCCC.

In its sample, this clone was seen many times. The read gets to within 3 residues of the CDR3 end, and the germline J gene fills in the rest. The V and J genes are TRBV5-4 and TRBJ2-3; perhaps TRBD2 as D (6 bases). V lost 3 bases and J 2 bases, leaving 16 bases between the germline ends. Germline CDR1 SGHNT, CDR2 YYREEE (reference sequence). The CDR3 loop spans 16 amino acids. The covered CDR3 bases are TGTGCCAGCAGCTCTAAGCGGGTAATAGTCACAGATACG. Residues: CASSSKRVIVTDT. The full-length CDR3 reads as CASSSKRVIVTDTQYF. The entire variable domain, with the rest obtained from reference TRBV5-4 and TRBJ2-3, is as follows: ETGVTQSPTHLIKTRGQQVTLRCSSQSGHNTVSWYQQALGQGPQFIFQYYREEENGRGNFPPRFSGLQFPNYSSELNVNALELDDSALYLCASSSKRVIVTDTQYFGPGTRLTVL.

This clone was seen ten or more times. The read ends 3 residues shy of where the CDR3 ends; the end is completed using the germline J gene. The rearrangement uses TRBV9 and TRBJ2-5; 8 nucleotides match TRBD2. J lost 0 bases, V lost 4 bases, and 11 bases had no gene match. The CDR3 extends over 17 amino acids. The germline V gene has CDR1 SGDLS and CDR2 YYNGEE. CDR3: CASSLRGASGYQETQYF. Incomplete CDR3 DNA: TGTGCCAGCAGCCTCCGGGGGGCTAGCGGGTACCAAGAGACC.

Remarks on this clone: The observed sequence ends 3 residues before the CDR3 terminus, with the missing tail filled in from the germline J gene. This sequence joins TRBV18 and TRBJ1-2; D unclear. The CDR3 covers 14 residues. Germline V gene data show CDR1 as KGHSH and CDR2 as LQKENI. The chain's CDR3 is CASSPKGPGSGYTF. The sequenced CDR3 bases are TGTGCCAGCTCACCAAAAGGGCCGGGGAGCGGC.

This clone was recorded many times. Sequencing ends 3 residues short of the CDR3 end; the germline J gene provides the rest. The rearrangement joins TRBV10-3 to TRBJ1-6; 7 bases map to TRBD1. With V trimmed by 4 bases and J by 10 bases, 4 bases remained unmatched. From germline, CDR1 is ENHRY and CDR2 SYGVKD. The CDR3 runs 13 residues. Incomplete CDR3 DNA: TGTGCCATCAGTGGACAGGGAGGCTCACCC. It translates to CAISGQGGSP. The CDR3 in its entirety is CAISGQGGSPLHF.

This clone was observed many times. CDR3 in amino acids: CASSRGEGFFYEQYF. The CDR3 DNA, read in part, is TGTGCCAGCAGCAGGGGCGAGGGATTTTTCTACGAG. The J gene is TRBJ2-7, the V gene TRBV5-4; D may be TRBD1 or TRBD2 (5 bases each). The read ends 3 residues before the CDR3 terminus; that terminus is restored from the germline J gene. From germline, CDR1 is SGHNT and CDR2 YYREEE (reference sequence). This CDR3 comprises 15 residues. Trimming removed 4 bases at V and 3 bases at J, with 17 bases between.

Many counts were recorded for this clone. The read ends 3 residues early relative to the CDR3; the germline J gene fills the gap. The rearrangement uses TRBV19 and TRBJ2-2; D call uncertain. Germline V gene data show CDR1 as LNHDA and CDR2 as SQIVND (reference sequence). V was trimmed by 1 base and J by 5 bases, leaving 8 bases between them. This CDR3 contains 14 residues. CDR3 DNA (partial): TGTGCCAGTAGTATAGGTCGAAGGACCGGGGAG. Its protein is CASSIGRRTGE. The full CDR3 protein reads CASSIGRRTGELFF.

This clone appeared many times. With the read ending 3 residues before the CDR3 end, the germline J gene is used to fill in that end. The V call is TRBV19, the J call TRBJ2-7, with 8 bases matching TRBD1. The J segment lost 0 bases and the V segment lost 5 bases, leaving 9 bases of the junction unmatched. Germline V CDR1 and CDR2: LNHDA, SQIVND (reference sequence). The CDR3 has 16 residues. CDR3 sequence reads: CASSLNPGGRSYEQYF. CDR3 DNA (partial): TGTGCCAGTAGTCTAAATCCAGGGGGCCGCTCCTACGAG.

This clone was detected only a few times. The CDR3 extends 3 residues past the end of the read, so its final part is completed from the germline J gene. The chain couples TRBV7-8 to TRBJ1-2; 12 bases align to TRBD1. The CDR3 runs to 17 residues. Germline CDR1 reads SGHVS; CDR2 reads FQNEAQ. V trimming: 2 bases; J trimming: 4 bases; junction bases outside the gene matches: 8. The CDR3 is CASSLMGQGAQGYGYTF. The sequenced part of the CDR3 DNA is TGTGCCAGCAGCTTAATGGGACAGGGGGCGCAGGGCTATGGC.